The rows below give T cell receptor beta chains drawn from one sample of a study of Ad26.COV2.S vaccination and SARS-CoV-2 variants. The data were produced by immunoSEQ multiplex PCR, yet TCRdb's version contains in-frame clones alone and is incomplete. The sample consists of 350,000 to 500,000 clones, about nine tenths of them appearing once. Sequenced material: peripheral blood, taken in a trial of Ad26.COV2.S vaccine versus placebo. The receptor set was obtained from a person aged 18-60 years who received the Ad26.COV2.S COVID-19 vaccine or a placebo. The CDR3 runs from the conserved cysteine through the conserved F or W. D genes are given only for firm matches. The size entry is marked missing in some rows and otherwise reads once, few, many or a size class.

>TRBJ1-3|TRBV27|NA|NA
TGTGCCAGCAGTCAGAGCTCTGGAAACACCATATATTTT
CASSQSSGNTIYF
>TRBJ1-6|TRBV28|NA|TRBD1
TGTGCCAGCAGTTTATTCTTGACAGGGTGGAATTCACCCCTCCACTTT
CASSLFLTGWNSPLHF
>TRBJ1-5|TRBV15|NA|NA
TGTGCCACCAGCAGCTGGGGTATTAATCAGCCCCAGCATTTT
CATSSWGINQPQHF
>TRBJ2-2|TRBV30|NA|NA
TGTGCCTGGAGTGTTCTTGTACAGGGAGGCGGGGAGCTGTTTTTT
CAWSVLVQGGGELFF
>TRBJ2-1|TRBV18|NA|NA
TGTGCCAGCTCACCACCCCTAGTGAATGAGCAGTTCTTC
CASSPPLVNEQFF
>TRBJ1-1|TRBV29-1|NA|TRBD1
TGCAGCGTTGCCGGACAGGGACTAGAAGCTTTCTTT
CSVAGQGLEAFF
>TRBJ2-7|TRBV7-2|NA|NA
TGTGCCAGCAGCTTCGGCTACCTGTACGAGCAGTACTTC
CASSFGYLYEQYF
>TRBJ1-5|TRBV7-3|NA|TRBD1
TGTGCCAGCAGCGAGGGGGCCAATCAGCCCCAGCATTTT
CASSEGANQPQHF
>TRBJ2-7|TRBV30|NA|NA
TGTGCCTGGAGTTTTCACGGGGTAAACTTCTACGAGCAGTACTTC
CAWSFHGVNFYEQYF
>TRBJ2-1|TRBV3-1/TRBV3-2|once|NA
TGTGCCAGCAGCCAAGAACAGCTAGCCGGCAATGAGCAGTTCTTC
CASSQEQLAGNEQFF
>TRBJ2-2|TRBV18|NA|NA
TGTGCCAGCTCACCCCTCGCGAACACCGGGGAGCTGTTTTTT
CASSPLANTGELFF
>TRBJ1-1|TRBV11-3|NA|TRBD1
TGTGCCAGCAGCTTACGGACAGGGGAGATCACTGAAGCTTTCTTT
CASSLRTGEITEAFF
>TRBJ1-6|TRBV2|once|NA
TGTGCCAGCAGTGACGCCCGGGGTGATTCACCCCTCCACTTT
CASSDARGDSPLHF
>TRBJ2-1|TRBV24-1|NA|TRBD2
TGTGCCACCAGAGCTAGCGGGTACAATGAGCAGTTCTTC
CATRASGYNEQFF
>TRBJ2-3|TRBV6-2/TRBV6-3|NA|NA
TGTGCCAGCAGCCAACTCTTTGGGGGGCAGGGAGATACGCAGTATTTT
CASSQLFGGQGDTQYF
>TRBJ2-1|TRBV3-1/TRBV3-2|NA|NA
TGTGCCAGCAGCCGAGGACCGGGGAGCTCCTACAATGAGCAGTTCTTC
CASSRGPGSSYNEQFF
>TRBJ2-1|TRBV9|NA|NA
TGTGCCAGCAGCGTGGACATGGGGGATGAGCAGTTCTTC
CASSVDMGDEQFF
>TRBJ2-2|TRBV5-1|NA|NA
TGCGCCAGCAGCTTGCAGCCAGCGGAGAACACCGGGGAGCTGTTTTTT
CASSLQPAENTGELFF
>TRBJ2-5|TRBV2|NA|TRBD2
TGTGCCAGCAGTGAACCGACTAGCGGGAGAGGTGAGACCCAGTACTTC
CASSEPTSGRGETQYF
>TRBJ2-1|TRBV10-3|NA|NA
TGTGCCATCAGTTATGGTGGGGATGAGCAGTTCTTC
CAISYGGDEQFF
>TRBJ2-7|TRBV7-9|NA|TRBD1
TGTGCCAGCAGCTTAGTTCGGGACAGGGGTGCTGAGCAGTACTTC
CASSLVRDRGAEQYF
>TRBJ1-4|TRBV7-2|NA|NA
TGTGCCAGCAGCTTAGGGCCCCCGGGGGGGGTAACTAATGAAAAACTGTTTTTT
CASSLGPPGGVTNEKLFF
>TRBJ2-7|TRBV18|few|NA
TGTGCCAGCTCACCAGCGACGGACAGCTCCTACGAGCAGTACTTC
CASSPATDSSYEQYF
>TRBJ2-7|TRBV6-2/TRBV6-3|NA|TRBD2
TGTGCCAGCAGTTACTCGAGGACAGACATTAGCGGGACCCACTCCTACGAGCAGTACTTC
CASSYSRTDISGTHSYEQYF
>TRBJ1-2|TRBV6-5|few|TRBD1
TGTGCCAGCAGCTCCGGGACAGGGAGACGCTACACCTTC
CASSSGTGRRYTF
>TRBJ1-1|TRBV6-5|NA|NA
TGTGCCAGCAGTTACGGTAAGGGTGAAGCTTTCTTT
CASSYGKGEAFF
>TRBJ2-1|TRBV5-1|NA|TRBD2
TGCGCCAGCAGCTTGTTTTTCCTAGCGGGGGGAGACAATGAGCAGTTCTTC
CASSLFFLAGGDNEQFF
>TRBJ2-3|TRBV6-1|NA|NA
TGTGCCAGCAGTGAAGCGGAGGGGGGTCTTACAGATACGCAGTATTTT
CASSEAEGGLTDTQYF
>TRBJ2-5|TRBV3-1/TRBV3-2|NA|NA
TGTGCCAGCAGCCAAGGCGCGAGCCGAGAGACCCAGTACTTC
CASSQGASRETQYF
>TRBJ2-4|TRBV21-1|NA|NA
TGTGCCAGAAGAGAGTCCCAGGGTATGGCGAAAAACATTCAGTACTTC
CARRESQGMAKNIQYF
>TRBJ2-7|TRBV9|once|NA
TGTGCCAGCTCCCGGGCGGGCGAGCAGTACTTC
CASSRAGEQYF
>TRBJ2-3|TRBV7-9|few|NA
TGTGCCAGCAGCTTTGGGGGGCTAAGCACAGATACGCAGTATTTT
CASSFGGLSTDTQYF
>TRBJ2-7|TRBV28|few|NA
TGTGCCAGCAGTTTGAACTCCTACGAGCAGTACTTC
CASSLNSYEQYF
>TRBJ2-5|TRBV3-1/TRBV3-2|many|TRBD1
TGTGCCAGCAGCCAAGGGACAGGAGACCAAGAGACCCAGTACTTC
CASSQGTGDQETQYF
>TRBJ2-3|TRBV7-9|NA|NA
TGTGCCAGCGGATCCGATAGACGGAGCACAGATACGCAGTATTTT
CASGSDRRSTDTQYF
>TRBJ1-1|TRBV28|NA|NA
TGTGCCAGCAGTTTAGGAGGGACCACTGAAGCTTTCTTT
CASSLGGTTEAFF
>TRBJ1-5|TRBV18|NA|TRBD1
TGTGCCAGCTCACCCGGACAGGGCGGGAATCAGCCCCAGCATTTT
CASSPGQGGNQPQHF
>TRBJ2-5|TRBV3-1/TRBV3-2|NA|NA
TGTGCCAGCAGCCAAGGCCTGGAGACCCAGTACTTC
CASSQGLETQYF
>TRBJ1-5|TRBV6-1|NA|NA
TGTGCCAGCAGTGACAGGGAGGGAAGCAATCAGCCCCAGCATTTT
CASSDREGSNQPQHF
>TRBJ1-5|TRBV28|NA|NA
TGTGCCAGCAGCCCCGGGGGACCCAATCAGCCCCAGCATTTT
CASSPGGPNQPQHF
>TRBJ2-7|TRBV14|NA|TRBD2
TGTGCCAGCATCTCGGCCGGGACCGGGACTAGCGGGGCCTTGGGCTACGAGCAGTACTTC
CASISAGTGTSGALGYEQYF